A selection of T cell receptor beta chains follows, all from one sample in a study of cytomegalovirus exposure and HLA in healthy donors. Sequencing used immunoSEQ multiplex PCR; TCRdb keeps in-frame clones, though not all of them. The table includes approximately 170,000 clones, 79% detected once. Sequencing was carried out using PBMCs. The source is a woman aged 45 to 65 in good health and CMV-seronegative. CDR3s include the opening cysteine and the closing phenylalanine or tryptophan. Clone size is not always given. Where it is, it says once, few, many or a class for expanded clones.

clone_size v_call cdr3_aa
. TRBV4-3 CASSPGLAGVSSYNEQFF
. TRBV11-2 CASSTGTGGADTQYF
. TRBV9 CASSPRGTGGEGNTIYF
. TRBV5-6 CASLGGGDANEQFF
. TRBV19 CASSRGLAIGDTQYF
few TRBV19 CASSRSRQGPYEQYF
. TRBV5-1 CASSLAEGALDSYEQYF
. TRBV5-1 CASSLLTSGSMGNEQFF
. TRBV7-2 CASSLGVQSGNIQYF
. TRBV19 CASSRGQGQETQYF
. TRBV27 CASSKTGANTGELFF
. TRBV19 CASRSGGSGELFF
. TRBV9 CASSVGDPGGRGVRNEQFF
. TRBV19 CASSMEPLAGVSTDTQYF
. TRBV5-1 CASSLEGSGTYEQYF
. TRBV28 CASSLRTDVVYEQYF
. TRBV14 CASSQRTGSAEAFF
once TRBV27 CASSSNRDRDGGSYEQYF
. TRBV6-4 CASSEGQTSTDTQYF
. TRBV7-2 CASSLDVTVSSYEQYF
. TRBV4-2 CASSSGTKNTEAFF
. TRBV7-2 CASSVGGAGNTIYF
few TRBV11-3 CASSPRGGLSYNEQFF
. TRBV7-2 CASSPTWGTGRSNTEAFF
. TRBV9 CASSADRLYGYTF
. TRBV7-6 CASSFLAGGPNEQFF
. TRBV7-8 CASSRRQGIGNTIYF
. TRBV7-2 CASSLVPTSGSGYEQYF
. TRBV5-4 CASSFELARDTGELFF
. TRBV7-9 CASSSSQGFRSNQPQHF
. TRBV4-3 CASSLGTGKETQYF
. TRBV10-3 CAISEGGDYGYTF
. TRBV5-8 CASSLEGGAEEKLFF
. TRBV27 CASSNRVMNTEAFF
. TRBV29-1 CSVEEGSGEKLFF
. TRBV7-9 CASTTGHPNTEAFF